What follows are 27 T cell receptor beta chains derived from one specimen sequenced in a study of T cells in narcolepsy. The repertoire was sequenced with immunoSEQ multiplex PCR; TCRdb's copy has only in-frame clones and lacks some. The sample shows 25,000 to 35,000 clones, 90% of them seen only once. What was sequenced was CD45RA- memory CD4+ T cells from PBMCs. These receptors were collected from a human donor with narcolepsy.

The J gene is TRBJ2-1, the V gene TRBV14; no firm D call. V was trimmed by 8 bases and J by 0 bases, leaving 5 bases between them. This CDR3 has 12 residues. Germline V CDR1 and CDR2: SGHDN, FVKESK. The CDR3 bases are TGTGCCAGCGGAAGCTCCTACAATGAGCAGTTCTTC. Translation gives CASGSSYNEQFF.

The V and J genes are TRBV4-2 and TRBJ2-7, with D possibly TRBD2 on 5 matching bases. The CDR3 is made up of 15 amino acids. Trimming shortened V by 1 base and J by 5 bases, and 15 bases separated the two germline ends. CDR1 and CDR2 (germline): LGHNA, YNFKEQ. The CDR3 DNA reads as TGTGCCAGCAGCCAAGTCCCGGGGAGATCCCACGAGCAGTACTTC. This translates into CASSQVPGRSHEQYF.

V gene TRBV11-2 combines with J gene TRBJ1-3; D may be TRBD1 (6 bases). CDR3 length equals 16 residues. Trimming removed 5 bases from V and 3 bases from J, with 17 bases in between. From germline, CDR1 is SGHAT and CDR2 FQNNGV. The CDR3: CASSPTGGAGGNTIYF. Written as DNA, the CDR3 is TGTGCCAGCAGCCCGACGGGGGGGGCAGGTGGAAACACCATATATTTT. The complete variable domain, with remaining parts taken from reference TRBV11-2 and TRBJ1-3, reads EAGVAQSPRYKIIEKRQSVAFWCNPISGHATLYWYQQILGQGPKLLIQFQNNGVVDDSQLPKDRFSAERLKGVDSTLKIQPAKLEDSAVYLCASSPTGGAGGNTIYFGEGSWLTVV.

The J gene is TRBJ2-4, the V gene TRBV4-2, with D possibly matching TRBD1 (6 bases). V gave up 6 bases and J gave up 1 base, with 10 bases separating them. The germline V gene has CDR1 LGHNA and CDR2 YNFKEQ. The length of the CDR3 is 14 residues. In DNA form, the CDR3 reads TGTGCCAGCAGACCCGGACAGGCCAAAAACATTCAGTACTTC. As protein: CASRPGQAKNIQYF.

The genes are TRBV27 and TRBJ2-3; tentative D call: TRBD1 (6 bases). V was pared by 0 bases and J by 4 bases, with 17 bases between. The length of the CDR3 is 17 residues. CDR1 and CDR2 from the germline V gene are MNHEY and SMNVEV (reference sequence). The CDR3 protein is CASSLSPRGWGADTQYF. The CDR3 DNA follows: TGTGCCAGCAGTTTATCCCCCAGGGGATGGGGCGCAGATACGCAGTATTTT.

This rearrangement joins TRBV6-6 to TRBJ2-7, with 7 nucleotides matching TRBD1. The CDR3 has 12 amino acids. V lost 5 bases, J lost 5 bases, and 3 bases stayed unmatched. The germline V gene encodes CDR1 MNHNY and CDR2 SVGAGI (reference sequence). CDR3 sequence: CASSAQGDEQYF. Written as DNA, the CDR3 is TGTGCCAGCAGTGCCCAGGGGGACGAGCAGTACTTC.

The rearrangement uses TRBV7-3 and TRBJ2-1; 14 nucleotides agree with TRBD2. V gave up 3 bases and J gave up 5 bases; unmatched junction bases: 12. The CDR3 covers 19 residues. Per the germline V gene, CDR1 is SGHTA and CDR2 is FQGTGA. The CDR3 protein is CASSLIDPGLAGANNEQFF. CDR3 DNA sequence: TGTGCCAGCAGCTTGATTGACCCGGGACTAGCGGGGGCCAACAATGAGCAGTTCTTC. The whole variable domain, filled in from reference TRBV7-3 and TRBJ2-1, reads GAGVSQTPSNKVTEKGKYVELRCDPISGHTALYWYRQSLGQGPEFLIYFQGTGAADDSGLPNDRFFAVRPEGSVSTLKIQRTERGDSAVYLCASSLIDPGLAGANNEQFFGPGTRLTVL.

The chain joins TRBV27 to TRBJ1-4; 8 nucleotides align to TRBD1. The V and J ends lost 6 bases and 7 bases, in that order; junction bases with no gene match: 7. In germline, CDR1 is MNHEY, CDR2 SMNVEV (reference sequence). CDR3 length equals 14 residues. The CDR3 nucleotides read TGTGCCAGCAGCAGGGGGCACGGACGTGAAAAACTGTTTTTT. This gives the protein CASSRGHGREKLFF.

The CDR3 region is CAISESNAHTDTQYF. In DNA, the CDR3 is TGTGCCATCAGTGAGTCCAATGCCCACACAGATACGCAGTATTTT. The chain has TRBV10-3 and TRBJ2-3; no clear D gene. The germline gives CDR1 ENHRY, CDR2 SYGVKD. This CDR3 contains 15 residues. Between the trimmed V and J ends, which lost 0 bases and 2 bases, there was a span of 9 bases.

The V and J genes are TRBV4-1 and TRBJ2-3, with 9 bases fitting TRBD2. V shed 1 base and J 5 bases; nucleotides not matched to a gene: 19. The CDR3 spans 20 residues. From germline, CDR1 is MGHRA and CDR2 YSYEKL. The CDR3: CASSQGLPTDFWRGGDTQYF. DNA of the CDR3: TGCGCCAGCAGCCAAGGATTGCCTACAGATTTTTGGCGGGGGGGAGATACGCAGTATTTT.

The chain links TRBV27 to TRBJ2-1; weak D call: TRBD2 (7 bases). V was cut by 7 bases and J by 4 bases, with 14 bases left in between. This CDR3 spans 14 amino acids. Per the germline V gene, CDR1 is MNHEY and CDR2 is SMNVEV (reference sequence). The CDR3 DNA sequence: TGTGCCAGCAAAGACGGGGGGCCTTACAATGAGCAGTTCTTC. Protein product: CASKDGGPYNEQFF.

Regarding this clone: Other DNA sequences from this sample encode an identical CDR3 as well. The rearrangement uses TRBV19 and TRBJ1-4; D unclear. V gave up 9 bases and J gave up 3 bases, with 14 bases separating them. This CDR3 is 14 amino acids long. Germline-derived CDR1 and CDR2 are LNHDA and SQIVND (reference sequence). The CDR3 DNA is TGTGCCAGCAGCCCCGGGGTAGCTAATGAAAAACTGTTTTTT. It encodes CASSPGVANEKLFF.

This clone was found once. This chain connects TRBV7-9 to TRBJ1-2; D is uncertain. CDR1 SEHNR and CDR2 FQNEAQ come from the germline V gene (reference sequence). V was pared by 3 bases and J by 7 bases, with 9 bases between. This CDR3 has 12 residues. CDR3 sequence: CASSFDDGGYTF. In nucleotides, the CDR3 is TGTGCCAGCAGCTTCGACGACGGTGGCTACACCTTC.

The chain employs TRBV5-1 and TRBJ1-1; D is unresolved. This CDR3 has 13 residues. Germline lookup yields CDR1 SGHRS and CDR2 YFSETQ. The V gene lost 0 bases and the J gene lost 4 bases, with 7 bases spanning the gap. CDR3 bases: TGCGCCAGCAGCTTGGAGGCAGTCACTGAAGCTTTCTTT. Amino acids: CASSLEAVTEAFF. Full variable domain (missing parts from reference TRBV5-1 and TRBJ1-1): KAGVTQTPRYLIKTRGQQVTLSCSPISGHRSVSWYQQTPGQGLQFLFEYFSETQRNKGNFPGRFSGRQFSNSRSEMNVSTLELGDSALYLCASSLEAVTEAFFGQGTRLTVV.

This clone was counted once. The gene calls are TRBV9 and TRBJ2-5; D unresolved. This CDR3 spans 12 amino acids. Germline assignment: CDR1 SGDLS and CDR2 YYNGEE. V lost 3 bases, J lost 7 bases, and 10 bases lay in between. CDR3 bases: TGTGCCAGCAGCGCGACCGTCGGGACCCAGTACTTC. Translating it yields CASSATVGTQYF.

The gene calls are TRBV28 and TRBJ1-1; D is unresolved. The CDR3 is 16 amino acids. From germline, CDR1 is MDHEN and CDR2 SYDVKM. Trimming stripped 4 bases from V and 1 base from J, with 16 bases between. The chain's CDR3 is CASSSFRARGNTEAFF. In nucleotides, the CDR3 is TGTGCCAGCAGTTCATTCCGGGCGAGAGGGAACACTGAAGCTTTCTTT. Together with reference TRBV28 and TRBJ1-1, the CDR3 gives the full variable domain: DVKVTQSSRYLVKRTGEKVFLECVQDMDHENMFWYRQDPGLGLRLIYFSYDVKMKEKGDIPEGYSVSREKKERFSLILESASTNQTSMYLCASSSFRARGNTEAFFGQGTRLTVV.

In DNA form, the CDR3 reads TGTGCCAGCACCCAGCCTGGGGGTGAGCAGTTCTTC. The encoded protein is CASTQPGGEQFF. V usage is TRBV27 and J usage is TRBJ2-1; D is perhaps TRBD1 or TRBD2 (5 bases each). Trimming shortened V by 7 bases and J by 9 bases, and 13 bases separated the two germline ends. This CDR3 is built from 12 residues. CDR1 MNHEY and CDR2 SMNVEV come from the germline V gene (reference sequence).

This sequence joins TRBV7-2 and TRBJ2-1, with D hard to call. The CDR3 is 15 amino acids. The V gene lost 3 bases and the J gene lost 0 bases, with 9 bases spanning the gap. Per germline, CDR1 SGHTA and CDR2 FQGNSA. The CDR3 DNA is TGTGCCAGCAGCTTCCCGGCCCGCTCCTACAATGAGCAGTTCTTC. Protein: CASSFPARSYNEQFF.

The J gene is TRBJ2-3, the V gene TRBV19; 7 bases are shared with TRBD2. The CDR3 contains 16 residues. V dropped 4 bases and J dropped 3; count of bases not matched to a gene: 10. Germline CDR1 reads LNHDA; CDR2 reads SQIVND (reference sequence). The CDR3 spells CASSKREARRTDTQYF. CDR3 DNA: TGTGCCAGTAGTAAACGGGAGGCCCGACGGACAGATACGCAGTATTTT.

The chain couples TRBV28 to TRBJ1-5, with D perhaps matching TRBD1 (5 bases). Trimming took off 5 bases at V and 4 bases at J, with 15 bases between the two ends. Germline V gene data show CDR1 as MDHEN and CDR2 as SYDVKM. This CDR3 is 15 amino acids long. CDR3 DNA: TGTGCCAGCAGTCCTCCGACGGAGGGGAATCAGCCCCAGCATTTT. Translation gives CASSPPTEGNQPQHF.

CDR3 region: CASSLTNRGTEAFF. The CDR3 DNA sequence: TGTGCCAGCAGCTTAACCAACAGGGGAACTGAAGCTTTCTTT. V is TRBV7-9 and J is TRBJ1-1; TRBD1 aligns across 7 bases. J lost 5 bases, V lost 2 bases, and 5 bases had no gene match. This CDR3 has 14 amino acids. Germline V gene sequence: CDR1 SEHNR, CDR2 FQNEAQ (reference sequence). Together with reference TRBV7-9 and TRBJ1-1, the CDR3 gives the full variable domain: DTGVSQNPRHKITKRGQNVTFRCDPISEHNRLYWYRQTLGQGPEFLTYFQNEAQLEKSRLLSDRFSAERPKGSFSTLEIQRTEQGDSAMYLCASSLTNRGTEAFFGQGTRLTVV.

The chain couples TRBV19 to TRBJ1-4; D remains ambiguous. Germline V gives CDR1 LNHDA, CDR2 SQIVND (reference sequence). V was shortened by 1 base and J by 8 bases, with 2 bases between the two germline ends. The CDR3 extends over 11 amino acids. CDR3 sequence: CASSIGEKLFF. CDR3 nucleotides: TGTGCCAGTAGTATAGGAGAAAAACTGTTTTTT.

The rearrangement joins TRBV7-8 to TRBJ2-3; a possible D gene is TRBD2 (5 bases). Trimming removed 5 bases at V and 2 bases at J, with 17 bases between. This CDR3 region has 16 residues. The germline V gene has CDR1 SGHVS and CDR2 FQNEAQ. The CDR3 DNA reads TGTGCCAGCAGCCCGCGCCCCCGGGGATCCACAGATACGCAGTATTTT. Protein sequence: CASSPRPRGSTDTQYF.

J is TRBJ1-2 and V is TRBV29-1, with D possibly TRBD1 on 5 matching bases. This CDR3 is built from 12 residues. The V end lost 7 bases, the J end lost 4 bases, and 13 bases lay between the germline ends. Germline-derived CDR1 and CDR2 are SQVTM and ANQGSEA. Here the CDR3 DNA reads TGCAGCGCATTACGGGGGGTCTATGGCTACACCTTC. Translating it yields CSALRGVYGYTF.

The chain has TRBV11-2 and TRBJ1-4, with a weak D call TRBD1 (6 bases). The length of the CDR3 is 14 residues. V shed 3 bases and J shed 8 bases, with 13 bases lying between them. Germline V lookup: CDR1 SGHAT, CDR2 FQNNGV. CDR3 residues: CASSLGGGREKLFF. The CDR3 nucleotides are TGTGCCAGCAGCTTGGGAGGGGGAAGGGAAAAACTGTTTTTT.

The rearrangement uses TRBV7-9 and TRBJ2-2, with 7 bases aligning to TRBD2. V shed 1 base and J 2 bases; nucleotides not matched to a gene: 4. The germline V gene encodes CDR1 SEHNR and CDR2 FQNEAQ (reference sequence). The CDR3 has 16 amino acids. The CDR3 sequence is CASSLVASGNTGELFF. The CDR3 DNA reads TGTGCCAGCAGCTTAGTTGCTAGCGGTAACACCGGGGAGCTGTTTTTT.

This clone was picked up a small number of times. The rearrangement links TRBV6-5 to TRBJ2-2; D is possibly TRBD1 or TRBD2 (6 bases each). The CDR3 spans 16 residues. The germline gives CDR1 MNHEY, CDR2 SVGAGI. The germline V and J ends were trimmed by 0 bases and 5 bases, with 13 bases remaining between them. The CDR3 DNA is TGTGCCAGCAGTTACTCAAGGGGGGCCGGAACCGGGGAGCTGTTTTTT. Its translation is CASSYSRGAGTGELFF.